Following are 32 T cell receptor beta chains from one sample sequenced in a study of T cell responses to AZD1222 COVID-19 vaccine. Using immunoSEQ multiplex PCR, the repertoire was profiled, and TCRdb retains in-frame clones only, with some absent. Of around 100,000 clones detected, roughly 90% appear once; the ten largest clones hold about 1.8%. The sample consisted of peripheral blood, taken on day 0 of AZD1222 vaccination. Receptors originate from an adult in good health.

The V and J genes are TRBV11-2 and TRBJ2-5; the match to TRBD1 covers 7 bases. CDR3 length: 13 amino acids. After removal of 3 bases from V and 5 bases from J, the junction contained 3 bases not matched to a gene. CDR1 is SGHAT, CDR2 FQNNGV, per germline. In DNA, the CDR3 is TGTGCCAGCAGCTTTGGGACAGCGGAGACCCAGTACTTC. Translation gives CASSFGTAETQYF.

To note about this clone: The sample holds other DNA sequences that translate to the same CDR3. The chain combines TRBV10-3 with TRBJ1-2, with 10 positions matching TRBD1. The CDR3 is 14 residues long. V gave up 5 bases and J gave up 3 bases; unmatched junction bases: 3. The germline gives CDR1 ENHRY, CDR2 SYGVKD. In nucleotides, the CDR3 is TGTGCCATCAGTTCCGGGACAGGGGACTATGGCTACACCTTC. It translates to CAISSGTGDYGYTF.

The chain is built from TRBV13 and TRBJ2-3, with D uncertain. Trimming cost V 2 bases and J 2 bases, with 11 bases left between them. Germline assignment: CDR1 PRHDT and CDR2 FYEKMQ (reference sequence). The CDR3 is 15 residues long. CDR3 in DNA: TGTGCCAGCAGCTTAAGGAGCCACCTCACAGATACGCAGTATTTT. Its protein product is CASSLRSHLTDTQYF.

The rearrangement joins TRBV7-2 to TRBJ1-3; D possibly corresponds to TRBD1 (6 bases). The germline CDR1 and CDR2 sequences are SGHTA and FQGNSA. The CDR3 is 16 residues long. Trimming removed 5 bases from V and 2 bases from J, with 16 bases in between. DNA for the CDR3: TGTGCCAGCAGCCCTCAGGACAGCAGGGCTGGAAACACCATATATTTT. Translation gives CASSPQDSRAGNTIYF.

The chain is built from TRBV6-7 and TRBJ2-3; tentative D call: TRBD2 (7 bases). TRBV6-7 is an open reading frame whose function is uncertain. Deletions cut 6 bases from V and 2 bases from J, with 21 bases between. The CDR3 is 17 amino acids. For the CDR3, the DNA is TGTGCCAGCAGGGGGGGGCTGAAGGTAGGGGACACAGATACGCAGTATTTT. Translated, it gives CASRGGLKVGDTDTQYF.

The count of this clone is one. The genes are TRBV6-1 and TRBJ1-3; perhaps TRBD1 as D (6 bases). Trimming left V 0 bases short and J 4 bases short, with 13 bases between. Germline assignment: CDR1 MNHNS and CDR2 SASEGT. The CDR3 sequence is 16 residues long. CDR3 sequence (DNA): TGTGCCAGCAGTGAAGCTAGCCCAGGGGAAGGAAACACCATATATTTT. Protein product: CASSEASPGEGNTIYF.

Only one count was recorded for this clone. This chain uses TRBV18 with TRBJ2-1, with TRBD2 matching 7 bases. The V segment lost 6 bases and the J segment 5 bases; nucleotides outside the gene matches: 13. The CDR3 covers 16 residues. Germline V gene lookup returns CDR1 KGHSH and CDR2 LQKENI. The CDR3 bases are TGTGCCAGCTCGCGCCCTAAAGCGGGGCTAGACAATGAGCAGTTCTTC. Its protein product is CASSRPKAGLDNEQFF.

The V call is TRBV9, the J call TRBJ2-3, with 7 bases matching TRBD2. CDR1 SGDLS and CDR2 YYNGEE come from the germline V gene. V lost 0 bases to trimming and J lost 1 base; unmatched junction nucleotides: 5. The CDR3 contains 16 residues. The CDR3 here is CASSVEGGSGTDTQYF. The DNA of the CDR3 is TGTGCCAGCAGCGTAGAAGGCGGGAGTGGCACAGATACGCAGTATTTT. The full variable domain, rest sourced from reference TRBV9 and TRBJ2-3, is DSGVTQTPKHLITATGQRVTLRCSPRSGDLSVYWYQQSLDQGLQFLIQYYNGEERAKGNILERFSAQQFPDLHSELNLSSLELGDSALYFCASSVEGGSGTDTQYFGPGTRLTVL.

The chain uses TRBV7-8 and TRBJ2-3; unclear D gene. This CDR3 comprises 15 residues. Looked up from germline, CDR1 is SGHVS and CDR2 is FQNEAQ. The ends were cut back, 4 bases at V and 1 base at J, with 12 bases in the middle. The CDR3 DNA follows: TGTGCCAGCAGCTCGGCGACCATGGGCACAGATACGCAGTATTTT. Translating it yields CASSSATMGTDTQYF.

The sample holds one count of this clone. In DNA form, the CDR3 reads TGTGCCAGTAGTTGGGGGGACAGGGCCGCATCTGGAAACACCATATATTTT. It is translated as CASSWGDRAASGNTIYF. The V and J genes are TRBV19 and TRBJ1-3; 9 nucleotides match TRBD1. J lost 1 base, V lost 5 bases, and 9 bases had no gene match. Germline V gene sequence: CDR1 LNHDA, CDR2 SQIVND (reference sequence). This CDR3 region has 17 residues.

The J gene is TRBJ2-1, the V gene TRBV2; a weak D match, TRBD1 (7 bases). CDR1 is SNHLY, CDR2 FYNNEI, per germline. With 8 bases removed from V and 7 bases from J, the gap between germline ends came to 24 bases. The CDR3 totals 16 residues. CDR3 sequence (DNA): TGTGCCAGCCGAGTTAGCGGAGGACTCAGGGGGAATGAGCAGTTCTTC. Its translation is CASRVSGGLRGNEQFF.

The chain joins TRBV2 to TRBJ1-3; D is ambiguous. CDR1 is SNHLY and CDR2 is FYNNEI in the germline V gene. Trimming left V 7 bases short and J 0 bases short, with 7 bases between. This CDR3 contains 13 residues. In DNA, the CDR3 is TGTGCCAGCAAAGCCAGCTCTGGAAACACCATATATTTT. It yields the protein CASKASSGNTIYF.

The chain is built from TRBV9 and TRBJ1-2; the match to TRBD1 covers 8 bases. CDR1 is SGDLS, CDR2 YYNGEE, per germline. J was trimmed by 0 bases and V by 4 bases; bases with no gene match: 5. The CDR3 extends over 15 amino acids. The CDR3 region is CASSPRGQANYGYTF. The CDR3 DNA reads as TGTGCCAGCAGCCCGCGGGGACAGGCTAACTATGGCTACACCTTC. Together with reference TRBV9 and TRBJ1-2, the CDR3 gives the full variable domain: DSGVTQTPKHLITATGQRVTLRCSPRSGDLSVYWYQQSLDQGLQFLIQYYNGEERAKGNILERFSAQQFPDLHSELNLSSLELGDSALYFCASSPRGQANYGYTFGSGTRLTVV.

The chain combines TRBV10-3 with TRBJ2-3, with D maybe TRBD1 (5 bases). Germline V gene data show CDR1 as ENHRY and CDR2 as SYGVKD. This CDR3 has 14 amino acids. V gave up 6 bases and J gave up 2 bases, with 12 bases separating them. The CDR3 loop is CAIRKGPLTDTQYF. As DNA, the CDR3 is TGTGCCATCAGGAAGGGGCCGCTCACAGATACGCAGTATTTT.

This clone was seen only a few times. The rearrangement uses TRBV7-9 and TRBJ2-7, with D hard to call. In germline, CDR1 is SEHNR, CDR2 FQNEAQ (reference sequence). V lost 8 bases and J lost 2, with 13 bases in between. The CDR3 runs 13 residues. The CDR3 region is CASSPGGAYEQYF. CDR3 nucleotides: TGTGCCAGCTCACCGGGCGGCGCCTACGAGCAGTACTTC.

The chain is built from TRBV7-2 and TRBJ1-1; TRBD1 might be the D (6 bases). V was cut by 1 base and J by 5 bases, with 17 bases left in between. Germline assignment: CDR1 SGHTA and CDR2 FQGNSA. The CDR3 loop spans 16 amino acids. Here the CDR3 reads CASSLGAYGGRTEAFF. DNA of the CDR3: TGTGCCAGCAGCTTAGGGGCGTATGGGGGGCGGACTGAAGCTTTCTTT. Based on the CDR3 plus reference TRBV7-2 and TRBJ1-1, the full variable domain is GAGVSQSPSNKVTEKGKDVELRCDPISGHTALYWYRQSLGQGLEFLIYFQGNSAPDKSGLPSDRFSAERTGGSVSTLTIQRTQQEDSAVYLCASSLGAYGGRTEAFFGQGTRLTVV.

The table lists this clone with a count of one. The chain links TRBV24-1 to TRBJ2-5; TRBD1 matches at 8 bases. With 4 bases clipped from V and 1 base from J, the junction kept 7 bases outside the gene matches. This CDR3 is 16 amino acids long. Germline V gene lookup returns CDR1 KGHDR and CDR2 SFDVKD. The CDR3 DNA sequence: TGTGCCACCAGTGACACCGGGACAGGAATCCAAGAGACCCAGTACTTC. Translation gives CATSDTGTGIQETQYF.

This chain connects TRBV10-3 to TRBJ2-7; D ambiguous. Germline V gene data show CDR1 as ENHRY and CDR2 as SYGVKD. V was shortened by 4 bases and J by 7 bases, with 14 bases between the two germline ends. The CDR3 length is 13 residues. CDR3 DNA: TGTGCCATCAGTGTGGGGTCGTTGCGGGAGCAGTACTTC. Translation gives CAISVGSLREQYF.

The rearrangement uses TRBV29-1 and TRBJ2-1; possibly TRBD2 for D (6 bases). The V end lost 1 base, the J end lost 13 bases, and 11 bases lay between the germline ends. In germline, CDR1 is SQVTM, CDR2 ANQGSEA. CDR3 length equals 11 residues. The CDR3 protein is CSVEGGSGQFF. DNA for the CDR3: TGCAGCGTTGAAGGGGGTAGCGGCCAGTTCTTC.

The DNA for the CDR3 is TGTGCCACCAGCAGAGATCCGGGGTCGGGGAATGAGCAGTTCTTC. Its protein is CATSRDPGSGNEQFF. The rearrangement links TRBV15 to TRBJ2-1, with TRBD2 as a possible D gene (5 bases). V lost 0 bases, J lost 7 bases, and 13 bases lay in between. The germline V gene has CDR1 LNHNV and CDR2 YYDKDF (reference sequence). The CDR3 is 15 amino acids.

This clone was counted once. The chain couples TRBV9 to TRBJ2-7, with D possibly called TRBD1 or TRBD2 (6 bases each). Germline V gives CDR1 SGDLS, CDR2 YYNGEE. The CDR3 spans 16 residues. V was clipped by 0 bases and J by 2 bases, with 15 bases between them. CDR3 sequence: CASSVGWGRGPYEQYF. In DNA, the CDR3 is TGTGCCAGCAGCGTAGGTTGGGGTCGGGGGCCCTACGAGCAGTACTTC.

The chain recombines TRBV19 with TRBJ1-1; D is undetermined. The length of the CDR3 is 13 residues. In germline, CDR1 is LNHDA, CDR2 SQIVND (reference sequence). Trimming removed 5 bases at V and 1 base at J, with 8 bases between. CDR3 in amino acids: CASSPRRNTEAFF. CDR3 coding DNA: TGTGCCAGTAGTCCCCGAAGGAACACTGAAGCTTTCTTT.

This CDR3 is CASSPWGGQSNEQFF. CDR3 nucleotides: TGTGCCAGCAGCCCTTGGGGAGGTCAAAGCAATGAGCAGTTCTTC. The chain recombines TRBV7-3 with TRBJ2-1; D possibly corresponds to TRBD2 (6 bases). The CDR3 consists of 15 residues. The germline CDR1 and CDR2 sequences are SGHTA and FQGTGA. V was shortened by 5 bases and J by 6 bases, with 17 bases between the two germline ends.

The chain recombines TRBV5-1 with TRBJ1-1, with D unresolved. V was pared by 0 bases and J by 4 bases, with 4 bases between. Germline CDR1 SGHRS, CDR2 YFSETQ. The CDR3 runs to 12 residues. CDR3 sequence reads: CASSLGRTEAFF. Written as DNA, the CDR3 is TGCGCCAGCAGCTTGGGCCGCACTGAAGCTTTCTTT. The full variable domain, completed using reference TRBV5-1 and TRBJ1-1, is KAGVTQTPRYLIKTRGQQVTLSCSPISGHRSVSWYQQTPGQGLQFLFEYFSETQRNKGNFPGRFSGRQFSNSRSEMNVSTLELGDSALYLCASSLGRTEAFFGQGTRLTVV.

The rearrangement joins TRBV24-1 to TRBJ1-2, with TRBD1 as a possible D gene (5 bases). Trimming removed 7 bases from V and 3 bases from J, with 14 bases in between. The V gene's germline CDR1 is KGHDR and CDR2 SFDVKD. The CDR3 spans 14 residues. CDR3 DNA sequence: TGTGCCACCAGACCGTCCGGGACTTACTATGGCTACACCTTC. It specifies CATRPSGTYYGYTF.

CDR3 nucleotide sequence: TGCGCCAGCAGCCAGGGGGCAGACTACGAGCAGTACTTC. It yields the protein CASSQGADYEQYF. The chain uses TRBV4-1 and TRBJ2-7; possibly TRBD1 for D (6 bases). V gave up 3 bases and J gave up 3 bases, with 9 bases separating them. Germline values: CDR1 MGHRA, CDR2 YSYEKL. This CDR3 comprises 13 residues.

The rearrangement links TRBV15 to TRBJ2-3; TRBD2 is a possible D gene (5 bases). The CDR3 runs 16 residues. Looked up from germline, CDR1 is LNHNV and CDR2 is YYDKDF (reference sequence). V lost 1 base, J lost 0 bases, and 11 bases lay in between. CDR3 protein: CATSRGPGVSTDTQYF. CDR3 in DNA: TGTGCCACCAGCAGAGGACCCGGGGTCAGCACAGATACGCAGTATTTT.

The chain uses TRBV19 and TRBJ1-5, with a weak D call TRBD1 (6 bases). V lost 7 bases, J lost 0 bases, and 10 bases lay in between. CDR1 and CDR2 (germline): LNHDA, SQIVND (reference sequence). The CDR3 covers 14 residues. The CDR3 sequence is CASTPGASNQPQHF. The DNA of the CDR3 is TGTGCCAGTACCCCAGGGGCTAGCAATCAGCCCCAGCATTTT.

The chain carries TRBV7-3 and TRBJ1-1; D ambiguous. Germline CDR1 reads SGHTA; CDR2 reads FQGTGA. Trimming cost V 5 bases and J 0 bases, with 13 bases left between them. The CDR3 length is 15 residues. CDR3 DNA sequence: TGTGCCAGCAGCCAAGGGTCTAGCTTGAACACTGAAGCTTTCTTT. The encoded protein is CASSQGSSLNTEAFF.

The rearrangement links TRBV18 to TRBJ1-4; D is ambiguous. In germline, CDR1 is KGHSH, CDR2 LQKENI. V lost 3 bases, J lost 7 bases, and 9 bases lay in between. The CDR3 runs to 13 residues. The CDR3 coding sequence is TGTGCCAGCTCACCGTCTGCAGCTGAAAAACTGTTTTTT. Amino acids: CASSPSAAEKLFF. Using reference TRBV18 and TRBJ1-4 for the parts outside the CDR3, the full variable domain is NAGVMQNPRHLVRRRGQEARLRCSPMKGHSHVYWYRQLPEEGLKFMVYLQKENIIDESGMPKERFSAEFPKEGPSILRIQQVVRGDSAAYFCASSPSAAEKLFFGSGTQLSVL.

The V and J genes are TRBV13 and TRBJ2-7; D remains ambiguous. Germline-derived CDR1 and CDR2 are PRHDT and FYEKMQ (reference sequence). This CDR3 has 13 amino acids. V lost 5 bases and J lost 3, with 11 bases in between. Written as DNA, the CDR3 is TGTGCCAGCAGCCGCGCCGACCTCTACGAGCAGTACTTC. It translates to CASSRADLYEQYF.

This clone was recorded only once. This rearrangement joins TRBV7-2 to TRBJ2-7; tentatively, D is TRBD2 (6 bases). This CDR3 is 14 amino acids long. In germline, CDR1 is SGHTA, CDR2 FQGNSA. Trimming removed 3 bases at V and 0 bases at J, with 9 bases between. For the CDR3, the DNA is TGTGCCAGCAGCTTCACGGGAGACTCCTACGAGCAGTACTTC. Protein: CASSFTGDSYEQYF.